These 17 T cell receptor beta chains were sequenced from one sample in a study of neoadjuvant anti-PD-1 for oral cavity cancer. The data were produced by immunoSEQ multiplex PCR, yet TCRdb's version contains in-frame clones alone and is incomplete. The sample has 10,000 to 15,000 clones, roughly 70% seen once. Regarding time point: after neoadjuvant nivolumab, at surgical resection. The source was PBMCs, collected after nivolumab (anti-PD-1) treatment. Receptor source: a person aged 35-79 years with oral cavity squamous cell carcinoma.

The gene calls are TRBV27 and TRBJ1-3; 8 nucleotides match TRBD1. V lost 6 bases, J lost 3 bases, and 4 bases stayed unmatched. From germline, CDR1 is MNHEY and CDR2 SMNVEV (reference sequence). This CDR3 spans 14 amino acids. This CDR3 is CASRLTGGGNTIYF. CDR3 bases: TGTGCCAGCAGGCTAACAGGGGGTGGAAACACCATATATTTT.

The genes are TRBV30 and TRBJ2-7, with D maybe TRBD1 (5 bases). This CDR3 is 13 amino acids long. CDR1 and CDR2 from the germline V gene are GTSNPN and SVGIG (reference sequence). The V and J ends lost 6 bases and 2 bases respectively, with 14 bases between them. The CDR3 DNA follows: TGTGCCTGCTTAACAGGCACTACCTACGAGCAGTACTTC. Amino acids: CACLTGTTYEQYF. Full variable domain (missing parts from reference TRBV30 and TRBJ2-7): SQTIHQWPATLVQPVGSPLSLECTVEGTSNPNLYWYRQAAGRGLQLLFYSVGIGQISSEVPQNLSASRPQDRQFILSSKKLLLSDSGFYLCACLTGTTYEQYFGPGTRLTVT.

The genes are TRBV28 and TRBJ1-5; D is perhaps TRBD1 (6 bases). Germline CDR1 MDHEN, CDR2 SYDVKM. The CDR3 consists of 14 residues. V lost 6 bases and J 5 bases, leaving 14 bases between the germline ends. The CDR3 DNA is TGTGCCAGCAGCCCTGGGGGCCAGTATCAGCCCCAGCATTTT. Translation gives CASSPGGQYQPQHF. Variable domain in full (rest from reference TRBV28 and TRBJ1-5): DVKVTQSSRYLVKRTGEKVFLECVQDMDHENMFWYRQDPGLGLRLIYFSYDVKMKEKGDIPEGYSVSREKKERFSLILESASTNQTSMYLCASSPGGQYQPQHFGDGTRLSIL.

The genes are TRBV4-1 and TRBJ2-7; D is undetermined. The CDR3 is made up of 12 amino acids. Per germline, CDR1 MGHRA and CDR2 YSYEKL. Trimming took off 2 bases at V and 7 bases at J, with 9 bases between the two ends. Written as DNA, the CDR3 is TGCGCCAGCAGCCAATCGGTGGGGGAGCAGTACTTC. This sequence encodes CASSQSVGEQYF.

V gene TRBV6-1 combines with J gene TRBJ2-7; 7 bases align to TRBD1. Germline loops: CDR1 MNHNS, CDR2 SASEGT. This CDR3 has 15 residues. The ends lost 6 bases at V and 0 bases at J; junction bases unmatched: 8. The CDR3 is CASRNTGASSYEQYF. The CDR3 nucleotides read TGTGCCAGCAGGAACACAGGGGCTAGCTCCTACGAGCAGTACTTC.

As DNA, the CDR3 is TGTGCCAGCAACGCCGGGGGTAGCTCCTACGAGCAGTACTTC. This encodes CASNAGGSSYEQYF. V gene TRBV7-2 combines with J gene TRBJ2-7, with D possibly TRBD2 on 6 matching bases. Deletions cut 7 bases from V and 0 bases from J, with 13 bases between. The CDR3 has 14 residues. In germline, CDR1 is SGHTA, CDR2 FQGNSA.

The chain combines TRBV6-1 with TRBJ2-2; TRBD2 matches at 14 bases. The CDR3 is 15 amino acids. J gave up 9 bases and V 6 bases, and 6 bases lay outside the gene matches. Germline V CDR1 and CDR2: MNHNS, SASEGT. The DNA of the CDR3 is TGTGCCAGCAGAGGGACTAGCGGGGGAATCCGGGAGCTGTTTTTT. Translated: CASRGTSGGIRELFF.

The chain employs TRBV4-1 and TRBJ1-2, with D perhaps TRBD1 (5 bases). The CDR3 loop spans 15 amino acids. CDR1 and CDR2 (germline): MGHRA, YSYEKL. V was cut by 1 base and J by 2 bases, with 11 bases left in between. The CDR3 sequence is CASSQGGGANYGYTF. The CDR3 DNA reads as TGCGCCAGCAGCCAAGGTGGAGGGGCCAACTATGGCTACACCTTC.

The gene calls are TRBV7-2 and TRBJ2-7, with 8 positions matching TRBD1. J lost 2 bases, V lost 5 bases, and 8 bases had no gene match. This CDR3 is built from 15 residues. From germline, CDR1 is SGHTA and CDR2 FQGNSA. The CDR3 DNA sequence: TGTGCCAGCAGCCGCGGACAGGGCAGCGCCTACGAGCAGTACTTC. Protein: CASSRGQGSAYEQYF.

CDR3: CASRNWDRGEETQYF. The CDR3 coding sequence is TGCGCCAGCAGAAACTGGGACAGGGGAGAGGAGACCCAGTACTTC. The V and J genes are TRBV10-2 and TRBJ2-5; 10 bases fit TRBD1. The V gene's germline CDR1 is WSHSY and CDR2 SAAADI. V gave up 6 bases and J gave up 5 bases; unmatched junction bases: 9. The CDR3 extends over 15 amino acids.

This rearrangement joins TRBV6-6 to TRBJ1-6; D is unclear. Germline lookup yields CDR1 MNHNY and CDR2 SVGAGI (reference sequence). V gave up 7 bases and J gave up 8 bases, with 21 bases separating them. The CDR3 covers 16 residues. CDR3 loop: CASTRPRQGLDSPLHF. CDR3 DNA: TGTGCCAGCACGCGTCCCAGACAAGGCCTGGATTCACCCCTCCACTTT.

V is TRBV7-2 and J is TRBJ2-1; 8 bases match TRBD2. Germline assignment: CDR1 SGHTA and CDR2 FQGNSA. The CDR3 spans 16 residues. Germline trimming cut 1 base from V and 6 bases from J; bases unmatched to any gene: 8. CDR3 amino acids: CASSLVGSGTSNEQFF. The CDR3, as DNA: TGTGCCAGCAGCTTAGTAGGTAGCGGGACTAGCAATGAGCAGTTCTTC.

This chain joins TRBV13 and TRBJ1-2, with D possibly TRBD1 on 6 matching bases. Germline-derived CDR1 and CDR2 are PRHDT and FYEKMQ (reference sequence). The CDR3 contains 17 residues. Deletions cut 5 bases from V and 0 bases from J, with 19 bases between. In DNA form, the CDR3 reads TGTGCCAGCAGCCAAACTACCGGGGGCCGAACTAACTATGGCTACACCTTC. Its protein is CASSQTTGGRTNYGYTF.

The chain carries TRBV27 and TRBJ1-5, with 7 bases matching TRBD1. Unmatched junction bases numbered 14, after V lost 6 bases and J lost 6 bases. Germline V lookup: CDR1 MNHEY, CDR2 SMNVEV (reference sequence). The CDR3 runs 16 residues. The CDR3 DNA reads as TGTGCCAGCAGCCCCGGGACAGCCCATCGAGGTCAGCCCCAGCATTTT. It specifies CASSPGTAHRGQPQHF.

This clone was seen only a few times. The V and J genes are TRBV6-5 and TRBJ1-5, with D possibly being TRBD1 (5 bases). This CDR3 contains 13 residues. Germline V lookup: CDR1 MNHEY, CDR2 SVGAGI. Trimming took 6 bases from V and 6 from J, leaving 12 bases between them. CDR3 nucleotide sequence: TGTGCCAGCAGCGAGGGACGGGTTCAGCCCCAGCATTTT. It is translated as CASSEGRVQPQHF.

This chain connects TRBV19 to TRBJ1-2; 9 nucleotides line up with TRBD1. This CDR3 is built from 17 residues. CDR1 and CDR2 (germline): LNHDA, SQIVND (reference sequence). V dropped 7 bases and J dropped 2; count of bases not matched to a gene: 14. The CDR3 sequence: CASTLLNPGQGNYGYTF. Here the CDR3 DNA reads TGTGCCAGTACCCTCTTGAACCCGGGACAGGGAAACTATGGCTACACCTTC.

The chain joins TRBV2 to TRBJ1-2; D might be TRBD1 (6 bases). Germline CDR1 SNHLY, CDR2 FYNNEI. This CDR3 is built from 17 residues. V gave up 7 bases and J gave up 3 bases, with 24 bases separating them. The DNA for the CDR3 is TGTGCCAGCACCAAGGGGCCCACCCAACAGGGAGACTATGGCTACACCTTC. It encodes CASTKGPTQQGDYGYTF.